The 15 T cell receptor beta chains listed next were all sequenced from one sample in a study of hypomethylating agent response in myelodysplastic syndrome. The repertoire was sequenced with immunoSEQ multiplex PCR; TCRdb's copy has only in-frame clones and lacks some. This table holds about 5,400 clones, about nine tenths found once. Sequenced material: bone marrow, taken before or after starting hypomethylating agent treatment for myelodysplastic syndrome (not recorded which). The receptor set was obtained from a human donor with myelodysplastic syndrome.

The chain links TRBV19 to TRBJ1-2; D remains ambiguous. This CDR3 is 13 amino acids long. The ends were cut back, 1 base at V and 2 bases at J, with 5 bases in the middle. From germline, CDR1 is LNHDA and CDR2 SQIVND (reference sequence). CDR3 coding DNA: TGTGCCAGTAGTATAGCCGGGAACTATGGCTACACCTTC. This encodes CASSIAGNYGYTF.

This clone came up a few times. V usage is TRBV10-3 and J usage is TRBJ1-1; no clear D gene. The CDR3 extends over 11 amino acids. The germline V gene has CDR1 ENHRY and CDR2 SYGVKD. Deletions cut 6 bases from V and 8 bases from J, with 10 bases between. CDR3 sequence reads: CAISGMREAFF. DNA for the CDR3: TGTGCCATCAGCGGTATGCGGGAAGCTTTCTTT.

This rearrangement joins TRBV11-3 to TRBJ2-1, with D possibly being TRBD2 (6 bases). The CDR3 extends over 15 amino acids. Germline CDR1 SGHNT, CDR2 YENEEA. Trimming took 5 bases from V and 3 from J, leaving 14 bases between them. This CDR3 reads CASSQGGTGYNEQFF. DNA of the CDR3: TGTGCCAGCAGCCAAGGAGGGACTGGCTACAATGAGCAGTTCTTC.

CDR3 in amino acids: CASSQRGTGQGSDGAFF. CDR3 in DNA: TGTGCCAGCAGTCAAAGAGGAACGGGACAGGGATCCGACGGAGCTTTCTTT. J is TRBJ1-1 and V is TRBV21-1; the table's D call TRBD1 went unverified against the DNA. TRBV21-1 constitutes a pseudogene. CDR3 length: 17 residues.

The chain links TRBV29-1 to TRBJ2-1; either TRBD1 or TRBD2 may supply D (5 bases each). The V and J ends lost 3 bases and 0 bases respectively, with 18 bases between them. CDR1 is SQVTM and CDR2 is ANQGSEA in the germline V gene. The length of the CDR3 is 17 residues. The CDR3 DNA reads as TGCAGCGTTGAGGATCGGGGCAAGAGTTTCTCCTACAATGAGCAGTTCTTC. Encoded protein: CSVEDRGKSFSYNEQFF.

This clone showed up just a few times. This chain joins TRBV19 and TRBJ2-1; D may be TRBD2 (7 bases). Trimming pared 5 bases from V and 3 bases from J, leaving 14 bases between. The CDR3 extends over 15 amino acids. Germline V gives CDR1 LNHDA, CDR2 SQIVND (reference sequence). The CDR3 region is CASSQQGGDYNEQFF. The CDR3 bases are TGTGCCAGTAGTCAACAGGGAGGGGACTACAATGAGCAGTTCTTC.

The chain is built from TRBV6-5 and TRBJ2-7, with D possibly TRBD2 on 5 matching bases. CDR3 size: 15 residues. V was trimmed by 4 bases and J by 4 bases, leaving 17 bases between them. The germline gives CDR1 MNHEY, CDR2 SVGAGI. The CDR3 DNA sequence: TGTGCCAGCAGTTTGGGCCTAGGAGCGGCATACGAGCAGTACGTC. It codes for CASSLGLGAAYEQYV.

The chain links TRBV6-6 to TRBJ2-3; D is ambiguous. The CDR3 consists of 13 residues. Deletions cut 2 bases from V and 6 bases from J, with 9 bases between. Germline V gene data show CDR1 as MNHNY and CDR2 as SVGAGI (reference sequence). CDR3 in amino acids: CASSYSASDTQYF. CDR3 DNA sequence: TGTGCCAGCAGTTACAGCGCCTCGGATACGCAGTATTTT.

The CDR3 nucleotides read TGTGCCAGCAGTGAACTCATTACAGGGCTCTATGGCTACACCTTC. Translating gives CASSELITGLYGYTF. The chain couples TRBV6-1 to TRBJ1-2; perhaps TRBD1 as D (6 bases). V shed 2 bases and J shed 4 bases, with 14 bases lying between them. Germline lookup yields CDR1 MNHNS and CDR2 SASEGT. The CDR3 is made up of 15 amino acids.

This rearrangement joins TRBV28 to TRBJ2-7; D not resolved. Trimming pared 6 bases from V and 6 bases from J, leaving 9 bases between. The V gene's germline CDR1 is MDHEN and CDR2 SYDVKM. The CDR3 sequence is 11 residues long. The CDR3 nucleotides are TGTGCCAGCAGCCGTAGGCGCGAGCAGTACTTC. Its translation: CASSRRREQYF. Variable domain in full (rest from reference TRBV28 and TRBJ2-7): DVKVTQSSRYLVKRTGEKVFLECVQDMDHENMFWYRQDPGLGLRLIYFSYDVKMKEKGDIPEGYSVSREKKERFSLILESASTNQTSMYLCASSRRREQYFGPGTRLTVT.

The chain joins TRBV6-1 to TRBJ1-1; D gene ambiguous. V gave up 8 bases and J gave up 1 base, with 17 bases separating them. Germline V gene sequence: CDR1 MNHNS, CDR2 SASEGT. This CDR3 has 15 residues. Here the CDR3 DNA reads TGTGCCAGCGCTGTCGGAGCTGGGCGGAACACTGAAGCTTTCTTT. It codes for CASAVGAGRNTEAFF.

The chain links TRBV30 to TRBJ2-3; the D gene is possibly TRBD2 (5 bases). This CDR3 has 12 residues. The V gene lost 6 bases and the J gene lost 6 bases, with 13 bases spanning the gap. Germline CDR1 reads GTSNPN; CDR2 reads SVGIG (reference sequence). CDR3 protein: CACELAGDTQYF. In nucleotides, the CDR3 is TGTGCCTGTGAGCTAGCTGGGGATACGCAGTATTTT.

V and J are TRBV6-6 and TRBJ1-4, with 10 nucleotides matching TRBD1. The CDR3 is 14 residues long. Unmatched junction bases numbered 3, after V lost 6 bases and J lost 5 bases. Germline V CDR1 and CDR2: MNHNY, SVGAGI (reference sequence). The CDR3: CASRGQGWNEKLFF. The CDR3, as DNA: TGTGCCAGCAGGGGACAGGGGTGGAATGAAAAACTGTTTTTT.

J is TRBJ2-3 and V is TRBV11-1; the D call may be TRBD1 or TRBD2 (7 bases each). The CDR3 runs 14 residues. CDR1 and CDR2 from the germline V gene are SGHAT and FQDESV (reference sequence). Trimming stripped 5 bases from V and 4 bases from J, with 13 bases between. CDR3 protein: CASSTPGGADTQYF. The CDR3 DNA reads as TGTGCCAGCAGCACACCAGGGGGGGCAGATACGCAGTATTTT. Complete variable domain (other parts from reference TRBV11-1 and TRBJ2-3): EAEVAQSPRYKITEKSQAVAFWCDPISGHATLYWYRQILGQGPELLVQFQDESVVDDSQLPKDRFSAERLKGVDSTLKIQPAELGDSAMYLCASSTPGGADTQYFGPGTRLTVL.

V gene TRBV7-9 combines with J gene TRBJ1-3, with TRBD1 identical over 7 bases. The CDR3 runs to 15 residues. The trim removed 5 bases at V and 5 bases at J, leaving 9 bases unmatched. Per the germline V gene, CDR1 is SEHNR and CDR2 is FQNEAQ (reference sequence). CDR3 protein: CASSVTWDRRNTIYF. The CDR3 DNA follows: TGTGCCAGCAGCGTAACCTGGGACAGACGAAACACCATATATTTT.